This TCR beta chain was recovered during a study of T cell responses to AZD1222 COVID-19 vaccine. Whole-study context: Samples with a second dose at about 4 or about 12 weeks were pooled together. Notes on the study in general: As reported, nearly half of all spike-specific TCRs target variant regions that are unmutated. Seropositive at baseline were only a handful of AZD1222 recipients.

This CDR3 contains 13 residues. V was clipped by 2 bases and J by 3 bases, with 6 bases between them. CDR1 is SGHRS, CDR2 YFSETQ, per germline. In regard to this clone: Its antigen is undetermined.

Sequenced by immunoSEQ multiplex PCR; TCRdb stores in-frame clones only, minus some. The sample carries 65,000 to 90,000 clones, about 91% recorded once. Sequences were derived from peripheral blood, sampled on day 0 of AZD1222 vaccination. This rearrangement joins TRBV5-1 to TRBJ1-5; the D is unclear. This TCR derives from an adult in good health. The CDR3 is CASSFGPNQPQHF. CDR3 coding DNA: TGCGCCAGCAGCTTCGGACCCAATCAGCCCCAGCATTTT.